The 18 T cell receptor beta chains in this list originate from one sample, sequenced in a study of blood T cell repertoires in COVID-19. Generated by immunoSEQ multiplex PCR, the TCRdb table keeps only in-frame clones and is missing some. The sample shows approximately 150,000 clones, 65% to 80% of them seen only once. The sequencing sample was made of peripheral blood. The receptors here all came from a man in his 60s with acute or convalescent COVID-19.

V usage is TRBV19 and J usage is TRBJ2-7; D is possibly TRBD1 (5 bases). The length of the CDR3 is 12 residues. Trimming pared 6 bases from V and 6 bases from J, leaving 12 bases between. Per the germline V gene, CDR1 is LNHDA and CDR2 is SQIVND (reference sequence). CDR3 DNA sequence: TGTGCCAGTAGCAGGGTCGAGAGCGAGCAGTACTTC. This translates into CASSRVESEQYF.

J is TRBJ2-1 and V is TRBV27; 11 nucleotides line up with TRBD2. V lost 3 bases, J lost 7 bases, and 17 bases stayed unmatched. The V gene's germline CDR1 is MNHEY and CDR2 SMNVEV (reference sequence). This CDR3 spans 19 amino acids. CDR3 loop: CASSFDPRQLAGARNEQFF. The CDR3 DNA follows: TGTGCCAGCAGTTTCGACCCCCGGCAACTAGCGGGAGCGAGGAATGAGCAGTTCTTC.

V gene TRBV12-1 combines with J gene TRBJ2-1; no DNA check was done on the table's D call, TRBD2. TRBV12-1 is given as a pseudogene. CDR3 length equals 20 residues. CDR3 residues: CASSPPLIYGGGTSYNEQFF. The CDR3 DNA reads TGTGCCAGCAGCCCCCCATTGATTTATGGAGGAGGTACCTCCTACAATGAGCAGTTCTTC.

With respect to this clone: At one of its ends the junction is not consistent with the germline gene, which may arise from a read error. V is TRBV6-5 and J is TRBJ1-1, with D maybe TRBD1 (5 bases). Germline loops: CDR1 MNHEY, CDR2 SVGAGI. There are 12 residues in the CDR3. The CDR3 DNA is TGTGCCAGCTCCCTGGGGACTAAAGATTCTCTCTTT. Encoded protein: CASSLGTKDSLF.

This clone has just a few counts. The rearrangement joins TRBV14 to TRBJ1-4; possible D gene TRBD1, 6 bases. Germline CDR1 is SGHDN and CDR2 is FVKESK. This CDR3 spans 16 amino acids. V was cut by 2 bases and J by 5 bases, with 15 bases left in between. The CDR3 sequence is CASSQNLHRVNEKLFF. DNA for the CDR3: TGTGCCAGCAGCCAAAATTTGCACAGGGTAAATGAAAAACTGTTTTTT.

V gene TRBV3-1 (or the pseudogene TRBV3-2) combines with J gene TRBJ1-1; D perhaps matches TRBD1 (5 bases). V was cut by 8 bases and J by 9 bases, with 13 bases left in between. The CDR3 runs to 11 residues. Per germline, CDR1 LGHDT and CDR2 YNNKEL (reference sequence). The CDR3: CASRTAGQAFF. In nucleotides, the CDR3 is TGTGCCAGCCGTACGGCAGGGCAAGCTTTCTTT.

This chain connects TRBV30 to TRBJ1-5; unclear D gene. There are 13 residues in the CDR3. Trimming stripped 5 bases from V and 2 bases from J, with 10 bases between. Germline CDR1 is GTSNPN and CDR2 is SVGIG (reference sequence). CDR3 bases: TGTGCCTGGCGCGGGAGTGGCAATCAGCCCCAGCATTTT. This translates into CAWRGSGNQPQHF.

The genes are TRBV5-1 and TRBJ2-5; 8 bases are shared with TRBD2. This CDR3 region has 15 residues. The V gene's germline CDR1 is SGHRS and CDR2 YFSETQ. The junction had 5 bases not matched to a gene; V was cut back by 0 bases and J by 4 bases. Written as DNA, the CDR3 is TGCGCCAGCAGCTTGGCGGGAGGGCCGGTAGAGACCCAGTACTTC. Protein sequence: CASSLAGGPVETQYF.

This clone was seen a handful of times. This chain joins TRBV30 and TRBJ1-2; TRBD1 matches at 11 bases. This CDR3 is 12 amino acids long. CDR1 and CDR2 (germline): GTSNPN, SVGIG (reference sequence). Trimming removed 8 bases from V and 3 bases from J; junction bases left unmatched: 2. The CDR3 loop reads CARDRGYYGYTF. CDR3 sequence (DNA): TGTGCCCGGGACAGGGGGTACTATGGCTACACCTTC.

The J gene is TRBJ2-1, the V gene TRBV5-5; TRBD2 might be the D (6 bases). With 0 bases removed from V and 2 bases from J, the gap between germline ends came to 12 bases. Germline V lookup: CDR1 SGHKS, CDR2 YYEKEE (reference sequence). The CDR3 totals 16 residues. The CDR3 sequence: CASSLAWASAYNEQFF. The CDR3 bases are TGTGCCAGCAGCTTGGCCTGGGCTAGCGCCTACAATGAGCAGTTCTTC.

This chain joins TRBV5-1 and TRBJ2-2; 10 nucleotides align to TRBD1. Trimming removed 0 bases from V and 2 bases from J; junction bases left unmatched: 7. There are 18 residues in the CDR3. CDR1 is SGHRS and CDR2 is YFSETQ in the germline V gene. CDR3 in DNA: TGCGCCAGCAGCTTGGTTAGGACAGGGGGACCCAACACCGGGGAGCTGTTTTTT. This sequence encodes CASSLVRTGGPNTGELFF.

The chain has TRBV19 and TRBJ2-7, with 8 bases that match TRBD1. Germline trimming cut 5 bases from V and 2 bases from J; bases unmatched to any gene: 5. The germline V gene has CDR1 LNHDA and CDR2 SQIVND (reference sequence). The CDR3 loop spans 14 amino acids. CDR3 nucleotides: TGTGCCAGTAGTCTCGGACAGGGAACCTACGAGCAGTACTTC. The encoded protein is CASSLGQGTYEQYF.

This clone was seen once. The V call is TRBV5-1, the J call TRBJ2-5; 11 nucleotides align to TRBD2. Looked up from germline, CDR1 is SGHRS and CDR2 is YFSETQ. The CDR3 consists of 17 residues. With 4 bases clipped from V and 2 bases from J, the junction kept 10 bases outside the gene matches. The CDR3 DNA follows: TGCGCCAGCAGCCGAACTAGCGGGAGAGAACTGCAAGAGACCCAGTACTTC. As protein: CASSRTSGRELQETQYF.

The chain combines TRBV30 with TRBJ2-5; D not certain. The CDR3 sequence is 13 residues long. From germline, CDR1 is GTSNPN and CDR2 SVGIG (reference sequence). V was pared by 3 bases and J by 4 bases, with 12 bases between. CDR3 in amino acids: CAWSTHPVETQYF. The CDR3 DNA sequence: TGTGCCTGGAGCACGCACCCGGTAGAGACCCAGTACTTC.

This clone was observed a single time. V gene TRBV6-5 combines with J gene TRBJ2-1; 10 positions agree with TRBD2. CDR1 and CDR2 (germline): MNHEY, SVGAGI. The CDR3 totals 15 residues. Trimming took 2 bases from V and 7 from J; bases not matched to a gene: 5. CDR3 nucleotides: TGTGCCAGCAGTTACGCGGCTAGCGGGAGAAATGAGCAGTTCTTC. It encodes CASSYAASGRNEQFF.

The CDR3 loop reads CASSPLTGGSYEQYF. Here the CDR3 DNA reads TGTGCCAGCAGTCCCTTGACAGGTGGGTCCTACGAGCAGTACTTC. The chain combines TRBV28 with TRBJ2-7; a weak D match, TRBD1 (6 bases). V was shortened by 5 bases and J by 1 base, with 15 bases between the two germline ends. The germline V gene encodes CDR1 MDHEN and CDR2 SYDVKM. This CDR3 has 15 residues. The full variable domain, with the rest looked up from reference TRBV28 and TRBJ2-7, is DVKVTQSSRYLVKRTGEKVFLECVQDMDHENMFWYRQDPGLGLRLIYFSYDVKMKEKGDIPEGYSVSREKKERFSLILESASTNQTSMYLCASSPLTGGSYEQYFGPGTRLTVT.

The V call is TRBV14, the J call TRBJ2-7; TRBD2 is a possible D gene (6 bases). Trimming shortened V by 1 base and J by 3 bases, and 13 bases separated the two germline ends. The CDR3 contains 15 residues. Germline values: CDR1 SGHDN, CDR2 FVKESK. CDR3 loop: CASSQGTTSNYEQYF. The CDR3 region has the DNA TGTGCCAGCAGCCAAGGGACTACATCTAACTACGAGCAGTACTTC.

This clone was counted once. J is TRBJ2-2 and V is TRBV2; D perhaps matches TRBD1 (5 bases). This CDR3 is built from 14 residues. The germline CDR1 and CDR2 sequences are SNHLY and FYNNEI. Trimming removed 3 bases from V and 7 bases from J, with 12 bases in between. In nucleotides, the CDR3 is TGTGCCAGCAGTGACCCCCAGGGCCTCGGGGAGCTGTTTTTT. Its protein product is CASSDPQGLGELFF.